A selection of T cell receptor beta chains follows, all from one sample in a study of cytomegalovirus exposure and HLA in healthy donors. The protocol was immunoSEQ multiplex PCR, while the TCRdb copy is restricted to in-frame clones and leaves out a portion. The table shows 100,000 to 150,000 clones, with around 90% occurring only once. Sequencing used PBMCs. The receptors were gathered from a woman younger than 35 in good health and CMV-seronegative. Both conserved end residues are part of each CDR3. The D gene is left open where the match is weak. Rows may omit the clone size; those that give it use once, few, many or a size class.

CDR3 DNA: TGTGCCAGCAGCTTATGGCTAGCGGGAGAAAATGAGCAGTTCTTC
CDR3 protein: CASSLWLAGENEQFF
V gene: TRBV7-2
clone size: NA
CDR3 length: 15
D gene: TRBD2
J gene: TRBJ2-1

CDR3 DNA: TGCACCAGCAGCCAAGGCGGGAAGCGAGAGCAGTACTTC
CDR3 protein: CTSSQGGKREQYF
V gene: TRBV1
clone size: once
CDR3 length: 13
D gene: NA
J gene: TRBJ2-7

CDR3 DNA: TGCGCCAGCAGCCAACCACGAGCGACTGAAGCTTTCTTT
CDR3 protein: CASSQPRATEAFF
V gene: TRBV4-1
clone size: once
CDR3 length: 13
D gene: NA
J gene: TRBJ1-1

CDR3 DNA: TGTGCCAGTTCCGGGACAGGGGTTACCTACGAGCAGTACTTC
CDR3 protein: CASSGTGVTYEQYF
V gene: TRBV19
clone size: NA
CDR3 length: 14
D gene: TRBD1
J gene: TRBJ2-7

CDR3 DNA: TGTGCCAGCAGGGCTACAGGGAACTATGGCTACACCTTC
CDR3 protein: CASRATGNYGYTF
V gene: TRBV6-6
clone size: NA
CDR3 length: 13
D gene: NA
J gene: TRBJ1-2

CDR3 DNA: TGTGCCAGCAGTTTCCGGGGGAGTCGGTACAATGAGCAGTTCTTC
CDR3 protein: CASSFRGSRYNEQFF
V gene: TRBV28
clone size: NA
CDR3 length: 15
D gene: NA
J gene: TRBJ2-1

CDR3 DNA: TGCGCCAGCAGCCAAGCCAGCGGGAGGGCCCTCAATGAGCAGTTCTTC
CDR3 protein: CASSQASGRALNEQFF
V gene: TRBV4-1
clone size: NA
CDR3 length: 16
D gene: TRBD2
J gene: TRBJ2-1

CDR3 DNA: TGCGCCAGCAGCCCCCTGAGCCAGGAAGTCACAGATACGCAGTATTTT
CDR3 protein: CASSPLSQEVTDTQYF
V gene: TRBV4-1
clone size: NA
CDR3 length: 16
D gene: NA
J gene: TRBJ2-3

CDR3 DNA: TGTGCCAGCAGTTCCCTCCTCCTTAGCGGGGGGAGCTCCTACAATGAGCAGTTCTTC
CDR3 protein: CASSSLLLSGGSSYNEQFF
V gene: TRBV27
clone size: NA
CDR3 length: 19
D gene: TRBD2
J gene: TRBJ2-1

CDR3 DNA: TGTGCCAGCAGCAACCTCACGGGCAGGGGGCGCCTCTATGGCTACACCTTC
CDR3 protein: CASSNLTGRGRLYGYTF
V gene: TRBV21-1
clone size: NA
CDR3 length: 17
D gene: NA
J gene: TRBJ1-2

CDR3 DNA: TGCGCCAGCATCCTGATAGAGCTAGGAGGTGAGCAGTTCTTC
CDR3 protein: CASILIELGGEQFF
V gene: TRBV10-1
clone size: NA
CDR3 length: 14
D gene: NA
J gene: TRBJ2-1

CDR3 DNA: TGTGCCAGTAGTATATCCCCGGGACTCCAAACTCATCAGCCCCAGCATTTT
CDR3 protein: CASSISPGLQTHQPQHF
V gene: TRBV19
clone size: NA
CDR3 length: 17
D gene: NA
J gene: TRBJ1-5

CDR3 DNA: TGTGCCACCCGATTTGGGACAGATAATGAAAAACTGTTTTTT
CDR3 protein: CATRFGTDNEKLFF
V gene: TRBV6-5
clone size: once
CDR3 length: 14
D gene: TRBD1
J gene: TRBJ1-4

CDR3 DNA: TGTGCCAGCAGCTACCCGACGGCAGGGGATAGCAATCAGCCCCAGCATTTT
CDR3 protein: CASSYPTAGDSNQPQHF
V gene: TRBV7-4
clone size: NA
CDR3 length: 17
D gene: NA
J gene: TRBJ1-5

CDR3 DNA: TGTGCCAGCAGTTACTCTGGGGGGTCCCGAGGTGAAAAACTGTTTTTT
CDR3 protein: CASSYSGGSRGEKLFF
V gene: TRBV6-5
clone size: few
CDR3 length: 16
D gene: NA
J gene: TRBJ1-4

CDR3 DNA: TGTGCCAGTAGTCTGGGACACGACTATGGCTACACCTTC
CDR3 protein: CASSLGHDYGYTF
V gene: TRBV19
clone size: NA
CDR3 length: 13
D gene: NA
J gene: TRBJ1-2

CDR3 DNA: TGTGCCAGCTCACCAATAGCAGCTACCTACGAGCAGTACTTC
CDR3 protein: CASSPIAATYEQYF
V gene: TRBV18
clone size: once
CDR3 length: 14
D gene: NA
J gene: TRBJ2-7

CDR3 DNA: TGTGCTAGTGGGCCTACTAGCGGGAGGATTCCCACCTACAATGAGCAGTTCTTC
CDR3 protein: CASGPTSGRIPTYNEQFF
V gene: TRBV12-5
clone size: NA
CDR3 length: 18
D gene: TRBD2
J gene: TRBJ2-1

CDR3 DNA: TGTGCCAGCAGCGTACCCTCCTCCGGAGATACGCAGTATTTT
CDR3 protein: CASSVPSSGDTQYF
V gene: TRBV9
clone size: NA
CDR3 length: 14
D gene: NA
J gene: TRBJ2-3

CDR3 DNA: TGTGCCAGCAGTGATATCCTTCCCTATGGCTACACCTTC
CDR3 protein: CASSDILPYGYTF
V gene: TRBV2
clone size: NA
CDR3 length: 13
D gene: NA
J gene: TRBJ1-2

CDR3 DNA: TGTGCCAGCAGCCCCCTAGCGGGAAGCTCCTACGAGCAGTACTTC
CDR3 protein: CASSPLAGSSYEQYF
V gene: TRBV7-3
clone size: NA
CDR3 length: 15
D gene: TRBD2
J gene: TRBJ2-7

CDR3 DNA: TGTGCCAGCAGCTCTGGACTAGCGGGCCTCTCCTACAATGAGCAGTTCTTC
CDR3 protein: CASSSGLAGLSYNEQFF
V gene: TRBV11-3
clone size: NA
CDR3 length: 17
D gene: TRBD2
J gene: TRBJ2-1

CDR3 DNA: TGTGCCAGCTCACCCGGGACACTGAACACCGGGGAGCTGTTTTTT
CDR3 protein: CASSPGTLNTGELFF
V gene: TRBV18
clone size: NA
CDR3 length: 15
D gene: NA
J gene: TRBJ2-2

CDR3 DNA: TGCAGCGTTGACGGTAACACTGAAGCTTTCTTT
CDR3 protein: CSVDGNTEAFF
V gene: TRBV29-1
clone size: once
CDR3 length: 11
D gene: NA
J gene: TRBJ1-1

CDR3 DNA: TGTGCCACCAAGACAGGGGGAGGCTCCTACAATGAGCAGTTCTTC
CDR3 protein: CATKTGGGSYNEQFF
V gene: TRBV19
clone size: once
CDR3 length: 15
D gene: TRBD1
J gene: TRBJ2-1

CDR3 DNA: TGTGCCTGGAGTCCAGGGGGGTTTAACTATGGCTACACCTTC
CDR3 protein: CAWSPGGFNYGYTF
V gene: TRBV30
clone size: NA
CDR3 length: 14
D gene: TRBD1
J gene: TRBJ1-2

CDR3 DNA: TGCGCCAGCAGCCATGGGGTGGCAGGGCTGGGCGTGAGTGAGCAGTTCTTC
CDR3 protein: CASSHGVAGLGVSEQFF
V gene: TRBV5-1
clone size: NA
CDR3 length: 17
D gene: NA
J gene: TRBJ2-1

CDR3 DNA: TGTGCCAGCAGTCTAGCGGAAAACCAAGAGACCCAGTACTTC
CDR3 protein: CASSLAENQETQYF
V gene: TRBV2
clone size: NA
CDR3 length: 14
D gene: TRBD2
J gene: TRBJ2-5

CDR3 DNA: TGCGCCAGCAGCTTGGCCGGACAGGCCAACCAAGAGACCCAGTACTTC
CDR3 protein: CASSLAGQANQETQYF
V gene: TRBV5-1
clone size: NA
CDR3 length: 16
D gene: TRBD1
J gene: TRBJ2-5

CDR3 DNA: TGTGCCTGGACAGGGATTAACTATGGCTACACCTTC
CDR3 protein: CAWTGINYGYTF
V gene: TRBV30
clone size: NA
CDR3 length: 12
D gene: NA
J gene: TRBJ1-2

CDR3 DNA: TGTGCCAGCAGGGGGGACAGTGTGAATCAGCCCCAGCATTTT
CDR3 protein: CASRGDSVNQPQHF
V gene: TRBV2
clone size: NA
CDR3 length: 14
D gene: TRBD1
J gene: TRBJ1-5

CDR3 DNA: TGTGCCAGCAGTTTTCGGGGTCCCTACGAGCAGTACTTC
CDR3 protein: CASSFRGPYEQYF
V gene: TRBV27
clone size: NA
CDR3 length: 13
D gene: NA
J gene: TRBJ2-7

CDR3 DNA: TGTGCCAGCAGTCCGACGAGGTATGAAGAAGCTTTCTTT
CDR3 protein: CASSPTRYEEAFF
V gene: TRBV27
clone size: once
CDR3 length: 13
D gene: NA
J gene: TRBJ1-1

CDR3 DNA: TGTGCCAGCAGCTTTGACTCGAACACTGAAGCTTTCTTT
CDR3 protein: CASSFDSNTEAFF
V gene: TRBV5-4
clone size: NA
CDR3 length: 13
D gene: NA
J gene: TRBJ1-1

CDR3 DNA: TGTGCCAGCAGAATCGGACAGGGGATGTGGGAGACCCAGTACTTC
CDR3 protein: CASRIGQGMWETQYF
V gene: TRBV6-1
clone size: NA
CDR3 length: 15
D gene: TRBD1
J gene: TRBJ2-5

CDR3 DNA: TGTGCCAGCAGCTTAGACTCAGATACGCAGTATTTT
CDR3 protein: CASSLDSDTQYF
V gene: TRBV7-9
clone size: NA
CDR3 length: 12
D gene: NA
J gene: TRBJ2-3

CDR3 DNA: TGTGCCAGCAGCCAAAGGTCCGGGGGTCGCTCAATGACAGATACGCAGTATTTT
CDR3 protein: CASSQRSGGRSMTDTQYF
V gene: TRBV11-3
clone size: NA
CDR3 length: 18
D gene: NA
J gene: TRBJ2-3

CDR3 DNA: TGTGCCAGCAGCGTGGGGCTAGCGGGAGGTTTTTGGACAGATACGCAGTATTTT
CDR3 protein: CASSVGLAGGFWTDTQYF
V gene: TRBV9
clone size: NA
CDR3 length: 18
D gene: TRBD2
J gene: TRBJ2-3

CDR3 DNA: TGTGCCAGCAGTCCCCTCCTAGGGGGCGCGTACGAGCAGTACTTC
CDR3 protein: CASSPLLGGAYEQYF
V gene: TRBV28
clone size: NA
CDR3 length: 15
D gene: TRBD1
J gene: TRBJ2-7

CDR3 DNA: TGTGCCAGCAGCCCACAGGGCCGCTTTGGCACCGGGGAGCTGTTTTTT
CDR3 protein: CASSPQGRFGTGELFF
V gene: TRBV14
clone size: once
CDR3 length: 16
D gene: NA
J gene: TRBJ2-2

CDR3 DNA: TGTGCCAGCTCACCCGGGACAGGGGGCGAAGAGACCCAGTACTTC
CDR3 protein: CASSPGTGGEETQYF
V gene: TRBV18
clone size: NA
CDR3 length: 15
D gene: TRBD1
J gene: TRBJ2-5

CDR3 DNA: TGTGCCAGCAGCAGGTGGGCTCGGTGGCAAGAGACCCAGTACTTC
CDR3 protein: CASSRWARWQETQYF
V gene: TRBV21-1
clone size: NA
CDR3 length: 15
D gene: NA
J gene: TRBJ2-5

CDR3 DNA: TGTGCTAGCAGCTTCGGTCCTTCCTACGAGCAGTACTTC
CDR3 protein: CASSFGPSYEQYF
V gene: TRBV7-7
clone size: NA
CDR3 length: 13
D gene: NA
J gene: TRBJ2-7

CDR3 DNA: TGTGCCAGTGGTCTGATACTAAGAGGGCAGCCCCAGCATTTT
CDR3 protein: CASGLILRGQPQHF
V gene: TRBV19
clone size: NA
CDR3 length: 14
D gene: NA
J gene: TRBJ1-5

CDR3 DNA: TGTGCCAGCAGCAAAGGGGGGCCCGTTGGGGCTTTCTTT
CDR3 protein: CASSKGGPVGAFF
V gene: TRBV21-1
clone size: NA
CDR3 length: 13
D gene: NA
J gene: TRBJ1-1

CDR3 DNA: TGTGCCAGCAGCTTTGTCACAGCTCGCACAGATACGCAGTATTTT
CDR3 protein: CASSFVTARTDTQYF
V gene: TRBV7-2
clone size: once
CDR3 length: 15
D gene: NA
J gene: TRBJ2-3

CDR3 DNA: TGTGCCAGCAGTTTTTCTTTGGCGGGAAGTTTCAATGAGCAGTTCTTC
CDR3 protein: CASSFSLAGSFNEQFF
V gene: TRBV6-6
clone size: NA
CDR3 length: 16
D gene: NA
J gene: TRBJ2-1

CDR3 DNA: TGCGCCAGCAGCCAGACTTTACAGGGGCTGAATCAGCCCCAGCATTTT
CDR3 protein: CASSQTLQGLNQPQHF
V gene: TRBV4-1
clone size: once
CDR3 length: 16
D gene: TRBD1
J gene: TRBJ1-5